The 24 T cell receptor beta chains reported below all come from one sample, sequenced in a study of cytomegalovirus exposure and HLA in healthy donors. This PCR relied on a set of 60 Vbeta primers and 13 Jbeta primers. Generated by immunoSEQ multiplex PCR, the TCRdb table keeps only in-frame clones and is missing some. This sample has under 200,000 clones; 75% to 85% occur once, and the top ten carry approximately 2.4%. Sample: PBMCs. Every receptor here comes from a woman aged 50 to 65 in good health and CMV-seronegative.

The gene calls are TRBV5-1 and TRBJ2-7; 9 nucleotides align to TRBD1. This CDR3 is built from 16 residues. The V gene end was trimmed by 5 bases and the J gene end by 2 bases; junction bases not matched to a gene: 11. Germline values: CDR1 SGHRS, CDR2 YFSETQ. DNA of the CDR3: TGCGCCAGCAGTTCCGGACCGGGACAGGGACCCTACGAGCAGTACTTC. As protein: CASSSGPGQGPYEQYF.

The chain uses TRBV6-5 and TRBJ1-2, with 7 bases matching TRBD1. Germline lookup yields CDR1 MNHEY and CDR2 SVGAGI. The CDR3 is 15 residues long. Germline trimming cut 2 bases from V and 8 bases from J; bases unmatched to any gene: 11. CDR3 region: CASSYTGQVLEGYTF. The CDR3 DNA reads TGTGCCAGCAGTTACACCGGACAGGTTTTAGAGGGCTACACCTTC.

This chain connects TRBV28 to TRBJ2-3; D uncertain. V lost 3 bases and J lost 3, with 13 bases in between. The CDR3 is made up of 15 amino acids. CDR1 MDHEN and CDR2 SYDVKM come from the germline V gene. CDR3 in amino acids: CASSFFDFGTDTQYF. Here the CDR3 DNA reads TGTGCCAGCAGTTTTTTCGACTTTGGGACAGATACGCAGTATTTT.

The CDR3 sequence: CAWSVRAGANVLTF. The CDR3 bases are TGTGCCTGGAGTGTGCGTGCTGGGGCCAACGTCCTGACTTTC. The chain is built from TRBV30 and TRBJ2-6; D remains ambiguous. V was cut by 0 bases and J by 2 bases, with 5 bases left in between. Per the germline V gene, CDR1 is GTSNPN and CDR2 is SVGIG (reference sequence). The CDR3 spans 14 residues.

V is TRBV15 and J is TRBJ1-4; 11 bases are a match to TRBD1. Unmatched junction bases numbered 2, after V lost 0 bases and J lost 5 bases. Looked up from germline, CDR1 is LNHNV and CDR2 is YYDKDF (reference sequence). The CDR3 loop spans 16 amino acids. The CDR3 loop is CATSRDRDRGNEKLFF. The CDR3 nucleotides read TGTGCCACCAGCAGAGACCGGGACAGGGGGAATGAAAAACTGTTTTTT.

This clone occurred once. This chain joins TRBV28 and TRBJ2-2; a possible D gene is TRBD2 (6 bases). In germline, CDR1 is MDHEN, CDR2 SYDVKM. Trimming stripped 7 bases from V and 5 bases from J, with 14 bases between. The CDR3 is 14 amino acids. The CDR3 loop reads CASKEGSSTGELFF. CDR3 in DNA: TGTGCCAGCAAGGAGGGGAGCTCTACCGGGGAGCTGTTTTTT.

V is TRBV15 and J is TRBJ2-1; the match to TRBD2 covers 7 bases. The CDR3 sequence is 16 residues long. After removal of 0 bases from V and 5 bases from J, the junction contained 7 bases not matched to a gene. Germline lookup yields CDR1 LNHNV and CDR2 YYDKDF (reference sequence). The CDR3 loop reads CATSRDPRETHNEQFF. Written as DNA, the CDR3 is TGTGCCACCAGCAGAGATCCGCGGGAGACGCACAATGAGCAGTTCTTC. Complete variable domain (other parts from reference TRBV15 and TRBJ2-1): DAMVIQNPRYQVTQFGKPVTLSCSQTLNHNVMYWYQQKSSQAPKLLFHYYDKDFNNEADTPDNFQSRRPNTSFCFLDIRSPGLGDTAMYLCATSRDPRETHNEQFFGPGTRLTVL.

The chain couples TRBV28 to TRBJ1-5, with D unresolved. V dropped 6 bases and J dropped 10 bases, with 19 bases sitting between them. The CDR3 is 14 residues long. Per the germline V gene, CDR1 is MDHEN and CDR2 is SYDVKM. CDR3 in amino acids: CASSRGVAISPQHF. Here the CDR3 DNA reads TGTGCCAGCAGCCGCGGGGTTGCAATCAGCCCCCAGCATTTT.

The genes are TRBV11-2 and TRBJ2-1; TRBD1 matches at 8 bases. The CDR3 is made up of 16 amino acids. Germline lookup yields CDR1 SGHAT and CDR2 FQNNGV. V lost 7 bases and J lost 0; bases outside the gene matches: 8. The CDR3 bases are TGTGCCAGCACCGGGGACAGGCCGAGCTCCTACAATGAGCAGTTCTTC. This sequence encodes CASTGDRPSSYNEQFF.

The rearrangement uses TRBV4-1 and TRBJ2-6, with TRBD1 matching 7 bases. Germline-derived CDR1 and CDR2 are MGHRA and YSYEKL. The V and J ends lost 2 bases and 7 bases, in that order; junction bases with no gene match: 8. The length of the CDR3 is 16 residues. This CDR3 is CASSQTGAVQANVLTF. The CDR3, as DNA: TGCGCCAGCAGCCAAACAGGGGCCGTTCAAGCCAACGTCCTGACTTTC.

The CDR3 DNA sequence: TGTGCCAGCTCACCGAAGCAGGGATTGACCTATGGCTACACCTTC. Amino acid sequence: CASSPKQGLTYGYTF. The chain is built from TRBV18 and TRBJ1-2; D is possibly TRBD1 (5 bases). The germline V and J ends were trimmed by 3 bases and 4 bases, with 15 bases remaining between them. The CDR3 is made up of 15 amino acids. Germline loops: CDR1 KGHSH, CDR2 LQKENI.

The genes are TRBV11-2 and TRBJ1-2; D possibly corresponds to TRBD1 (6 bases). Germline loops: CDR1 SGHAT, CDR2 FQNNGV. CDR3 length: 13 amino acids. Trimming removed 5 bases from V and 8 bases from J, with 15 bases in between. This chain's CDR3 is CASSLMGAGGYTF. CDR3 in DNA: TGTGCCAGCAGCCTTATGGGGGCCGGGGGCTACACCTTC.

The V gene is TRBV29-1, the J gene TRBJ2-4; D unclear. Germline V gene lookup returns CDR1 SQVTM and CDR2 ANQGSEA. Trimming cost V 0 bases and J 6 bases, with 12 bases left between them. The CDR3 has 14 amino acids. The CDR3 DNA reads TGCAGCGTTGAAGAGGTGGCTAGTACAAACATTCAGTACTTC. As protein: CSVEEVASTNIQYF.

The rearrangement links TRBV28 to TRBJ1-1, with D perhaps TRBD1 (5 bases). Germline lookup yields CDR1 MDHEN and CDR2 SYDVKM. V was cut by 5 bases and J by 0 bases, with 19 bases left in between. The CDR3 extends over 17 amino acids. CDR3 region: CASSPKTYRSLNTEAFF. The CDR3 nucleotides are TGTGCCAGCAGTCCGAAAACCTACAGGAGTTTGAACACTGAAGCTTTCTTT.

A remark on this clone: Other DNA variants within this sample encode the same CDR3. The J gene is TRBJ1-1, the V gene TRBV7-9; D is uncertain. The CDR3 consists of 15 residues. Trimming cost V 8 bases and J 0 bases, with 16 bases left between them. Per germline, CDR1 SEHNR and CDR2 FQNEAQ (reference sequence). CDR3 region: CASGSSGRMNTEAFF. The CDR3 DNA follows: TGTGCCAGCGGCTCCTCGGGGAGAATGAACACTGAAGCTTTCTTT.

The V and J genes are TRBV11-2 and TRBJ2-2, with TRBD2 identical over 13 bases. The junction had 7 bases not matched to a gene; V was cut back by 7 bases and J by 5 bases. Per germline, CDR1 SGHAT and CDR2 FQNNGV. The CDR3 contains 16 residues. CDR3 in amino acids: CASTTRTSGGTGELFF. The CDR3 DNA follows: TGTGCCAGCACCACCCGGACTAGCGGGGGAACCGGGGAGCTGTTTTTT. The whole variable domain, remainder taken from reference TRBV11-2 and TRBJ2-2, is EAGVAQSPRYKIIEKRQSVAFWCNPISGHATLYWYQQILGQGPKLLIQFQNNGVVDDSQLPKDRFSAERLKGVDSTLKIQPAKLEDSAVYLCASTTRTSGGTGELFFGEGSRLTVL.

This chain links TRBV7-9 with TRBJ1-2; D is unresolved. Germline CDR1 and CDR2: SEHNR and FQNEAQ (reference sequence). The V gene lost 5 bases and the J gene lost 4 bases, with 14 bases spanning the gap. CDR3 length: 14 amino acids. CDR3 DNA: TGTGCCAGCAGCCCACTAGTTGTGGGCTATGGCTACACCTTC. Translation: CASSPLVVGYGYTF.

V and J are TRBV14 and TRBJ2-1, with TRBD2 identical over 9 bases. CDR1 is SGHDN and CDR2 is FVKESK in the germline V gene. The ends lost 0 bases at V and 8 bases at J; junction bases unmatched: 5. The CDR3 sequence is 15 residues long. CDR3 sequence (DNA): TGTGCCAGCAGCCAAGAAGGGCTAGCGGGATATGAGCAGTTCTTC. Amino acids: CASSQEGLAGYEQFF.

The V gene is TRBV25-1, the J gene TRBJ2-1; D is perhaps TRBD1 (6 bases). Trimming stripped 4 bases from V and 8 bases from J, with 9 bases between. In germline, CDR1 is MGHDK, CDR2 SYGVNS. The CDR3 loop spans 12 amino acids. The CDR3 DNA reads TGTGCCAGCAGTGTTACAGGGCATGAGCAGTTCTTC. Protein product: CASSVTGHEQFF.

This clone appeared once. The chain couples TRBV27 to TRBJ2-1; 10 positions agree with TRBD1. The germline gives CDR1 MNHEY, CDR2 SMNVEV (reference sequence). The length of the CDR3 is 17 residues. The J segment lost 9 bases and the V segment lost 4 bases, leaving 15 bases of the junction unmatched. The CDR3 nucleotides are TGTGCCAGCAGTTCCCTATACCGGGACAGGGGACTAGGTGAGCAGTTCTTC. Translated: CASSSLYRDRGLGEQFF.

The chain uses TRBV7-2 and TRBJ2-7; TRBD2 aligns across 7 bases. In germline, CDR1 is SGHTA, CDR2 FQGNSA. The CDR3 is 14 residues long. Unmatched junction bases numbered 6, after V lost 5 bases and J lost 2 bases. The chain's CDR3 is CASSQTSTTYEQYF. The CDR3 nucleotides are TGTGCCAGCAGCCAGACTAGCACAACCTACGAGCAGTACTTC.

The gene calls are TRBV30 and TRBJ2-7; 7 bases fit TRBD1. J lost 6 bases, V lost 5 bases, and 4 bases had no gene match. CDR1 GTSNPN and CDR2 SVGIG come from the germline V gene (reference sequence). The CDR3 extends over 11 amino acids. CDR3 loop: CAWLRGIEQYF. The CDR3 nucleotides read TGTGCCTGGCTCAGGGGGATCGAGCAGTACTTC.

This rearrangement joins TRBV4-3 to TRBJ2-7; 11 bases are shared with TRBD2. J was trimmed by 3 bases and V by 0 bases; bases with no gene match: 1. This CDR3 comprises 15 residues. The germline V gene has CDR1 LGHNA and CDR2 YSLEER. The CDR3 protein is CASSQEGTSGYEQYF. The CDR3 DNA follows: TGCGCCAGCAGCCAAGAGGGGACTAGCGGCTACGAGCAGTACTTC.

This chain links TRBV28 with TRBJ2-7, with 7 bases aligning to TRBD1. This CDR3 region has 15 residues. V shed 7 bases and J 2 bases; nucleotides not matched to a gene: 11. Germline V gives CDR1 MDHEN, CDR2 SYDVKM. Here the CDR3 reads CASIRGGDRAYEQYF. The CDR3 bases are TGTGCCAGCATCCGGGGTGGAGACAGGGCCTACGAGCAGTACTTC.